A selection of T cell receptor beta chains follows, all from one sample in a study of T cells expressing NK-cell markers. Following a re-call of the 5' RACE reads, TCRdb has one entry per CDR3 protein and lacks DNA. The sample has 550,000 to 600,000 distinct CDR3 sequences; the top ten hold roughly 3.5%. Sequenced: blood T cells: a sorted CD56 or NKG2C T cell subset, CD4+ or CD8+ T cells, or bulk PBMC T cells (not recorded which). The receptors were sampled from a man between 18 and 35 years old in good health. Both conserved end residues are part of each CDR3.

V gene: TRBV5-1
J gene: TRBJ2-1
CDR3 protein: CASSISPTPGSAGEQFF

V gene: TRBV6-2/TRBV6-3
J gene: TRBJ2-1
CDR3 protein: CAIWGSGSYNEQFF

V gene: TRBV19
J gene: TRBJ1-1
CDR3 protein: CASTQSTTEAFF

V gene: TRBV24-1
J gene: TRBJ2-5
CDR3 protein: CATSDGLVGETQYF

V gene: TRBV12-3/TRBV12-4
J gene: TRBJ2-3
CDR3 protein: CASSSTGRGDTQYF

V gene: TRBV27
J gene: TRBJ2-1
CDR3 protein: CASRTHQGTGGNEQFF

V gene: TRBV7-9
J gene: TRBJ1-2
CDR3 protein: CASSLGPDGRYTF

V gene: TRBV6-5
J gene: TRBJ2-6
CDR3 protein: CASSYNRDIYVLTF

V gene: TRBV4-2
J gene: TRBJ1-1
CDR3 protein: CASSQDEGGEAFF

V gene: TRBV12-3/TRBV12-4
J gene: TRBJ2-3
CDR3 protein: CASSPVVAGRDTQYF

V gene: TRBV12-3/TRBV12-4
J gene: TRBJ1-2
CDR3 protein: CASSFGGDFYGYTF

V gene: TRBV5-5
J gene: TRBJ2-3
CDR3 protein: CASSAIGGRTADTQYF

V gene: TRBV5-6
J gene: TRBJ2-7
CDR3 protein: CASSLLLRDISYEQYF

V gene: TRBV7-9
J gene: TRBJ1-2
CDR3 protein: CASSPRGVWYGYTF

V gene: TRBV6-4
J gene: TRBJ2-1
CDR3 protein: CASSALLAGTYNEQFF

V gene: TRBV18
J gene: TRBJ2-1
CDR3 protein: CASSPLSLAGDSVVF

V gene: TRBV7-6
J gene: TRBJ2-1
CDR3 protein: CASSLVIGSYNEQFF

V gene: TRBV4-3
J gene: TRBJ2-5
CDR3 protein: CASSQGAGRGETQYF

V gene: TRBV15
J gene: TRBJ1-1
CDR3 protein: CATSRDPPVGEAFF

V gene: TRBV27
J gene: TRBJ2-1
CDR3 protein: CASNNLGQTYNEQFF

V gene: TRBV29-1
J gene: TRBJ2-3
CDR3 protein: CGTDKGGQGADTQYF

V gene: TRBV11-2
J gene: TRBJ2-2
CDR3 protein: CASSLRGLAANTGELFF

V gene: TRBV7-3
J gene: TRBJ2-2
CDR3 protein: CASSFHGTSGELFF

V gene: TRBV29-1
J gene: TRBJ2-1
CDR3 protein: CSALGVGLAGGGSYNEQFF

V gene: TRBV29-1
J gene: TRBJ2-1
CDR3 protein: CSVNPGGNEQFF